One and the same sample provided the 17 T cell receptor beta chains below, sequenced in a study of a mutant IDH1 vaccine in newly diagnosed glioma. Using immunoSEQ multiplex PCR, the repertoire was profiled, and TCRdb retains in-frame clones only, with some absent. The repertoire includes over 75,000 clones, around 90% of them detected once, and less than 0.65% sits in the top ten. The time point here: baseline, week 1 (first vaccination visit). Documented treatment: pre-vaccination baseline after standard-of-care therapy. The sample consisted of PBMCs, taken from a glioma patient treated with radiotherapy, temozolomide or both. These receptors came from a woman aged 50 to 60 with glioma.

The V call is TRBV5-4, the J call TRBJ2-7; D gene unclear. CDR1 SGHNT and CDR2 YYREEE come from the germline V gene (reference sequence). Trimming took 4 bases from V and 0 from J, leaving 17 bases between them. The CDR3 consists of 16 residues. CDR3 in amino acids: CASSPDGAQSSYEQYF. For the CDR3, the DNA is TGTGCCAGCAGCCCTGATGGAGCTCAGAGCTCCTACGAGCAGTACTTC.

The V call is TRBV5-1, the J call TRBJ1-3; no reliable D call. The CDR3 sequence is 15 residues long. Trimming took off 4 bases at V and 0 bases at J, with 11 bases between the two ends. Per germline, CDR1 SGHRS and CDR2 YFSETQ. CDR3 protein: CASSPDGDSGNTIYF. As DNA, the CDR3 is TGCGCCAGCAGCCCGGACGGAGACTCTGGAAACACCATATATTTT.

Here the CDR3 DNA reads TGTGCCAGCAGCGAGGGGAGGAGTGGTCAGCCCCAGCATTTT. Its translation: CASSEGRSGQPQHF. This sequence joins TRBV7-6 and TRBJ1-5; TRBD1 might be the D (5 bases). CDR3 size: 14 residues. Germline-derived CDR1 and CDR2 are SGHVS and FNYEAQ. V lost 5 bases, J lost 6 bases, and 14 bases lay in between.

The rearrangement links TRBV2 to TRBJ1-1; D remains ambiguous. Between the trimmed V and J ends, which lost 6 bases and 4 bases, there was a span of 12 bases. Per the germline V gene, CDR1 is SNHLY and CDR2 is FYNNEI. The CDR3 sequence is 13 residues long. CDR3 sequence (DNA): TGTGCCAGCAGCGGACCCGTCGGCACTGAAGCTTTCTTT. Its protein is CASSGPVGTEAFF.

The gene calls are TRBV7-9 and TRBJ2-1; the D gene could be TRBD1 or TRBD2 (5 bases each). Germline V gene sequence: CDR1 SEHNR, CDR2 FQNEAQ (reference sequence). This CDR3 has 12 amino acids. The V end was cut by 10 bases, the J end by 4 bases, with 11 bases between. CDR3 in DNA: TGTGCCAAGGGCTGGGGGTACAATGAGCAGTTCTTC. This sequence encodes CAKGWGYNEQFF.

The chain employs TRBV29-1 and TRBJ2-1; D ambiguous. In germline, CDR1 is SQVTM, CDR2 ANQGSEA. The V end lost 0 bases, the J end lost 10 bases, and 7 bases lay between the germline ends. The CDR3 runs to 11 residues. DNA of the CDR3: TGCAGCGTTGAAGAGCGGCAAGAGCAGTTCTTC. Its protein is CSVEERQEQFF.

The chain couples TRBV4-1 to TRBJ1-1, with 8 bases lining up with TRBD1. CDR1 and CDR2 from the germline V gene are MGHRA and YSYEKL. There are 16 residues in the CDR3. J was trimmed by 2 bases and V by 2 bases; bases with no gene match: 7. The CDR3 DNA reads as TGCGCCAGCAGCCAACACCCGGACAGGGATAACACTGAAGCTTTCTTT. It is translated as CASSQHPDRDNTEAFF.

The V and J genes are TRBV27 and TRBJ2-1; no definite D call. The ends were cut back, 5 bases at V and 4 bases at J, with 18 bases in the middle. The germline CDR1 and CDR2 sequences are MNHEY and SMNVEV (reference sequence). This CDR3 has 16 residues. DNA of the CDR3: TGTGCCAGCAGTCCTCGGACCCTGCCCATTTACAATGAGCAGTTCTTC. This gives the protein CASSPRTLPIYNEQFF.

V gene TRBV5-8 combines with J gene TRBJ2-1, with no clear D. The CDR3 totals 13 residues. Germline values: CDR1 SGHTS, CDR2 YDEGEE. V was trimmed by 2 bases and J by 7 bases, leaving 10 bases between them. Here the CDR3 DNA reads TGTGCCAGCAGCTTTACTGGTTTTAATGAGCAGTTCTTC. Translation gives CASSFTGFNEQFF.

This clone was observed once. CDR3 sequence (DNA): TGTGCCAGCAGCTTTAGCGGTTACATAGCGGGAGCGTCCTACAATGAGCAGTTCTTC. Translation: CASSFSGYIAGASYNEQFF. V and J are TRBV5-5 and TRBJ2-1, with 9 positions matching TRBD2. Trimming cost V 2 bases and J 1 base; bases outside gene matches: 13. CDR1 and CDR2 from the germline V gene are SGHKS and YYEKEE (reference sequence). This CDR3 spans 19 amino acids. Drawing the rest from reference TRBV5-5 and TRBJ2-1, the complete variable domain is DAGVTQSPTHLIKTRGQQVTLRCSPISGHKSVSWYQQVLGQGPQFIFQYYEKEERGRGNFPDRFSARQFPNYSSELNVNALLLGDSALYLCASSFSGYIAGASYNEQFFGPGTRLTVL.

J is TRBJ2-7 and V is TRBV29-1; 12 bases are shared with TRBD2. Germline lookup yields CDR1 SQVTM and CDR2 ANQGSEA. V was pared by 3 bases and J by 3 bases, with 3 bases of the junction left unmatched. This CDR3 is built from 14 residues. CDR3 loop: CSVEVLAGGYEQYF. CDR3 coding DNA: TGCAGCGTTGAGGTACTAGCGGGAGGCTACGAGCAGTACTTC.

J is TRBJ1-4 and V is TRBV19; D not certain. This CDR3 region has 15 residues. The germline gives CDR1 LNHDA, CDR2 SQIVND (reference sequence). Trimming shortened V by 3 bases and J by 7 bases, and 15 bases separated the two germline ends. The CDR3 protein is CASSMAPELGEKLFF. CDR3 in DNA: TGTGCCAGTAGTATGGCCCCGGAACTAGGTGAAAAACTGTTTTTT.

V gene TRBV6-5 combines with J gene TRBJ1-1, with D uncertain. Germline V gene data show CDR1 as MNHEY and CDR2 as SVGAGI. This CDR3 has 13 amino acids. V was trimmed by 0 bases and J by 1 base, leaving 3 bases between them. CDR3 nucleotides: TGTGCCAGCAGTTACTCGAGGAACACTGAAGCTTTCTTT. Amino acids: CASSYSRNTEAFF.

The chain joins TRBV19 to TRBJ1-5; the match to TRBD1 covers 11 bases. Germline lookup yields CDR1 LNHDA and CDR2 SQIVND (reference sequence). V was pared by 3 bases and J by 4 bases, with 2 bases of the junction left unmatched. The CDR3 contains 15 residues. Written as DNA, the CDR3 is TGTGCCAGTAGTATGGGGACAGGGGGAAATCAGCCCCAGCATTTT. It is translated as CASSMGTGGNQPQHF.

CDR3 DNA: TGTGCCAGCAGAAATCAGGGGGTGGCTAATGAAAAACTGTTTTTT. Its protein is CASRNQGVANEKLFF. The genes are TRBV6-6 and TRBJ1-4, with TRBD1 matching 7 bases. The V and J ends lost 6 bases and 3 bases, in that order; junction bases with no gene match: 7. This CDR3 is built from 15 residues. The germline V gene has CDR1 MNHNY and CDR2 SVGAGI (reference sequence).

The chain carries TRBV9 and TRBJ1-4; D not resolved. The V end was cut by 4 bases, the J end by 3 bases, with 13 bases between. Germline V gives CDR1 SGDLS, CDR2 YYNGEE. The CDR3 spans 15 residues. CDR3 in DNA: TGTGCCAGCAGCCCCCGTCCAGGTCCTAATGAAAAACTGTTTTTT. It translates to CASSPRPGPNEKLFF.

V usage is TRBV2 and J usage is TRBJ2-5, with 10 bases lining up with TRBD1. In germline, CDR1 is SNHLY, CDR2 FYNNEI. After removal of 7 bases from V and 4 bases from J, the junction contained 3 bases not matched to a gene. The CDR3 contains 13 residues. The CDR3, as DNA: TGTGCCAGCAACCGGGACAGGGGAGAGACCCAGTACTTC. This codes for CASNRDRGETQYF.